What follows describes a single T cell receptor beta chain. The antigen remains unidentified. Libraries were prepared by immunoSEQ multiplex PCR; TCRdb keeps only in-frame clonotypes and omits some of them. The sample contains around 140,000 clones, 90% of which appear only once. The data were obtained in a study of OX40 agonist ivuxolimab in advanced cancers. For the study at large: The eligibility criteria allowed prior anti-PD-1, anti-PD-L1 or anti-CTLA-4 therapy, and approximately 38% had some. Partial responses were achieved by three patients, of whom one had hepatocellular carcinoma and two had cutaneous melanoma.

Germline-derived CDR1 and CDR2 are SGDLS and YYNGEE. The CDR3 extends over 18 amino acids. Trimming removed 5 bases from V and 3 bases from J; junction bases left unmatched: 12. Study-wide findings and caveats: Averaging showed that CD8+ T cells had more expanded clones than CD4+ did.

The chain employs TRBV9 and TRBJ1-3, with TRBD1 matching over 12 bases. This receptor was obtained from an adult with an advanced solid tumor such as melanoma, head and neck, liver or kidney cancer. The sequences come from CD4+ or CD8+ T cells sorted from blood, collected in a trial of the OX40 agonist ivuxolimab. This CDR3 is CASSLATGQGAFGNTIYF. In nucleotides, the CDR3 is TGTGCCAGCAGTCTAGCAACGGGACAGGGGGCGTTTGGAAACACCATATATTTT.